This entry describes one T cell receptor beta chain. The target antigen is unknown. This CDR3 is 19 amino acids long. CDR1 MNHEY and CDR2 SMNVEV come from the germline V gene (reference sequence). Trimming stripped 0 bases from V and 0 bases from J, with 20 bases between. The data derive from a study of blood T cells in healthy people across ages. Points from the study as a whole: Getting older went along with TCR beta diversity per million T cells dropping roughly linearly.

In terms of origin and age, donors were healthy Caucasian individuals from Russia aged about 6 to 90. Each individual donor underwent a draw of roughly 10 milliliters of peripheral blood. Together with a sample-barcoded 5' primer, a J-beta primer mix was included in a second PCR lasting 7 to 11 cycles. Each sample provided no less than 2.5 million CDR3-containing paired-end reads. MiXCR, run by TCRdb on the 5' RACE reads, gives a single entry per CDR3 protein. The repertoire holds 1.4 million to 1.5 million distinct CDR3 sequences, 42% seen once, with roughly 7.9% in the top ten. The chain is built from TRBV27 and TRBJ1-2, with D possibly matching TRBD1 (6 bases). Sequencing was performed on blood. The TCR was taken from a woman between 18 and 29 years old in good health. The CDR3, as DNA: TGTGCCAGCAGTTTATCGGTCTTAAGGGGGGAACATTCTAACTATGGCTACACCTTC. Its protein is CASSLSVLRGEHSNYGYTF.